The table lists the clone carrying this TCR beta chain with a few counts. This sample is drawn from a study of blood T cell repertoires in COVID-19. Study at large: Collection of acute and convalescent COVID-19 samples took place in the United States, Italy and Spain. PBMCs, B-cell-depleted T cells, or T cells were the source of the cDNA or gDNA that made up the material.

Participants were aged about 18 to 100 years, lived in under 25 US areas, and enrolled virtually. Participants' own reports of clinical history determined their cohort assignment. Germline V lookup: CDR1 SEHNR, CDR2 FQNEAQ (reference sequence). V dropped 5 bases and J dropped 4; count of bases not matched to a gene: 8. The CDR3 runs 17 residues. Generated by immunoSEQ multiplex PCR, the TCRdb table keeps only in-frame clones and is missing some. This table has 300,000 to 500,000 clones, approximately 87% appearing once. The sequence was obtained from a woman under 40 with acute COVID-19. The chain links TRBV7-9 to TRBJ1-6; 10 bases are a match to TRBD1. Input material: PBMCs or T cells enriched from blood (not recorded which). As DNA, the CDR3 is TGTGCCAGCAGCCTCGTTGTGGGACAGGGGTATAATTCACCCCTCCACTTT. Amino acids: CASSLVVGQGYNSPLHF.